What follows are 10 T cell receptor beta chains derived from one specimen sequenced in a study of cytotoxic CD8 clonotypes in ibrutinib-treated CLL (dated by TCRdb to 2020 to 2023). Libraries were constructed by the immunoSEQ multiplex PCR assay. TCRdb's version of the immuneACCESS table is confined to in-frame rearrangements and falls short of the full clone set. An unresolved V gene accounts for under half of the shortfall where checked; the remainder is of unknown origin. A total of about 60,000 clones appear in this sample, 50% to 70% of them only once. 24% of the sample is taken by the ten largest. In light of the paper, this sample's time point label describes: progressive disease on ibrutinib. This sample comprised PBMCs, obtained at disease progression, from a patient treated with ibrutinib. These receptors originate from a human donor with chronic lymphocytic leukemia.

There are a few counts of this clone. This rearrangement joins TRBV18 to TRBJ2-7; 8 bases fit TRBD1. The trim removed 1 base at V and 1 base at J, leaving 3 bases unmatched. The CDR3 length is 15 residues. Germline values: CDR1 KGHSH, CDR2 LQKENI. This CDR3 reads CASSPLDRGSYEQYF. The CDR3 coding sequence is TGTGCCAGCTCACCACTCGACAGGGGATCCTACGAGCAGTACTTC.

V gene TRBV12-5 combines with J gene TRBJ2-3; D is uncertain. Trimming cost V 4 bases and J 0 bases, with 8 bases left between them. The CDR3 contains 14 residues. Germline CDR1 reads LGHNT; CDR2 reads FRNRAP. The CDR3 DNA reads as TGTGCTAGTGGTTATGACCGTAGCACAGATACGCAGTATTTT. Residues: CASGYDRSTDTQYF. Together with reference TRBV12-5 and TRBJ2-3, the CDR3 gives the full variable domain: DARVTQTPRHKVTEMGQEVTMRCQPILGHNTVFWYRQTMMQGLELLAYFRNRAPLDDSGMPKDRFSAEMPDATLATLKIQPSEPRDSAVYFCASGYDRSTDTQYFGPGTRLTVL.

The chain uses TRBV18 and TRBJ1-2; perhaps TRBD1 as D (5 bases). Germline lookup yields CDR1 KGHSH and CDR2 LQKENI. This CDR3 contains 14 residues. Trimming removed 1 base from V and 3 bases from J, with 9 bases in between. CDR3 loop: CASSPQQDHYGYTF. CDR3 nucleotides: TGTGCCAGCTCACCACAACAGGATCACTATGGCTACACCTTC.

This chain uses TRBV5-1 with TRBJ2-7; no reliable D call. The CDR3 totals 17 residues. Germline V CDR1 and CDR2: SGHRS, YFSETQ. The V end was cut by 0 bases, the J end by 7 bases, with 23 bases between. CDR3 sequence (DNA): TGCGCCAGCAGCTTGGCTGGCACAAGCTCCCGAGTTGGGGAGCAGTACTTC. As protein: CASSLAGTSSRVGEQYF. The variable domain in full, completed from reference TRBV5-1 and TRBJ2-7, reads KAGVTQTPRYLIKTRGQQVTLSCSPISGHRSVSWYQQTPGQGLQFLFEYFSETQRNKGNFPGRFSGRQFSNSRSEMNVSTLELGDSALYLCASSLAGTSSRVGEQYFGPGTRLTVT.

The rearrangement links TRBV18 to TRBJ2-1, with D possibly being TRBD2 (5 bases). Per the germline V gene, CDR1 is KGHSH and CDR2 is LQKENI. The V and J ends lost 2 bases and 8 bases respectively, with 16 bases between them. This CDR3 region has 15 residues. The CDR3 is CASSPGGLLDYEQFF. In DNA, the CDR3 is TGTGCCAGCTCACCAGGAGGACTCCTGGACTATGAGCAGTTCTTC.

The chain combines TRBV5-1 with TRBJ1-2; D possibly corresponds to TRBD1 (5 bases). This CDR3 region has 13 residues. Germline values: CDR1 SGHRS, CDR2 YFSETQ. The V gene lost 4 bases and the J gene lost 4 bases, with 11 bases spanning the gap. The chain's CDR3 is CASSHDSSYGYTF. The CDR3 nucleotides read TGCGCCAGCAGCCATGACAGCAGCTATGGCTACACCTTC. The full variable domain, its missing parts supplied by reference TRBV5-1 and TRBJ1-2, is KAGVTQTPRYLIKTRGQQVTLSCSPISGHRSVSWYQQTPGQGLQFLFEYFSETQRNKGNFPGRFSGRQFSNSRSEMNVSTLELGDSALYLCASSHDSSYGYTFGSGTRLTVV.

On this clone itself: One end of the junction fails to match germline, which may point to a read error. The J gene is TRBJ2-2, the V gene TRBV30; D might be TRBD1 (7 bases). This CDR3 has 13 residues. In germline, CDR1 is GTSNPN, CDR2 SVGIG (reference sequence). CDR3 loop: CAWSPNRGGEPFF. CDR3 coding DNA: TGTGCCTGGAGTCCGAACAGGGGCGGGGAGCCGTTTTTT.

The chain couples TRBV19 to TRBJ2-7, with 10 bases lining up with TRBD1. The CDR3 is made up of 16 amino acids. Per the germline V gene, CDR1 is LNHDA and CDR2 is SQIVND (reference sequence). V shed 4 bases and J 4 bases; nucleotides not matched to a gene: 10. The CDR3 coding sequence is TGTGCCAGTAGTAAAACATCCGGGACAGGGGAATACGAGCAGTACTTC. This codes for CASSKTSGTGEYEQYF.

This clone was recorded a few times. DNA for the CDR3: TGTGCCAGCAGTTTGGAGGGTCTTGGGTCCCTTTACGAGCAGTACTTC. Translating gives CASSLEGLGSLYEQYF. The chain uses TRBV28 and TRBJ2-7; possible D gene TRBD2, 6 bases. CDR1 MDHEN and CDR2 SYDVKM come from the germline V gene. V lost 3 bases to trimming and J lost 4 bases, with 19 bases between them. This CDR3 has 16 residues.

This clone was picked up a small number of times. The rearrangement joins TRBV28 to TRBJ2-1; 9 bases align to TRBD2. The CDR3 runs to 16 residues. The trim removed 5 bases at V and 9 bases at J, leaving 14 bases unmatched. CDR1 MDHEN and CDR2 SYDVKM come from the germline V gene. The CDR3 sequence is CASSLPASGVGAEQFF. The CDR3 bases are TGTGCCAGCAGTCTCCCGGCTAGCGGGGTGGGAGCTGAGCAGTTCTTC.